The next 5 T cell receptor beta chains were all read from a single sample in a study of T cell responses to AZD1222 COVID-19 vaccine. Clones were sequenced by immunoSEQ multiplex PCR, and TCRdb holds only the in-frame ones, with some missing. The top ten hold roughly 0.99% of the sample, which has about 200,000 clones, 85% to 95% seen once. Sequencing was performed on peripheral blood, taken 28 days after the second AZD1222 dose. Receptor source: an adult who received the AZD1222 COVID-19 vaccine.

The CDR3 here is CASSHYPSNSGNTIYF. The CDR3 region has the DNA TGTGCCAGCAGCCATTACCCTAGCAACTCTGGAAACACCATATATTTT. J is TRBJ1-3 and V is TRBV7-9; no definite D call. This CDR3 is 16 amino acids long. V gave up 5 bases and J gave up 0 bases, with 14 bases separating them. Germline V gene data show CDR1 as SEHNR and CDR2 as FQNEAQ (reference sequence).

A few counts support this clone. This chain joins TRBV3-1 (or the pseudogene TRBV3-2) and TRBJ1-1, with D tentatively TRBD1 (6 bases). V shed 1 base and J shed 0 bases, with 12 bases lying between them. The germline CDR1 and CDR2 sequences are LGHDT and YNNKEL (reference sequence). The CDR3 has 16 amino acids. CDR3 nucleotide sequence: TGTGCCAGCAGCCAAGTCCTTAGGGGGATGAACACTGAAGCTTTCTTT. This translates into CASSQVLRGMNTEAFF.

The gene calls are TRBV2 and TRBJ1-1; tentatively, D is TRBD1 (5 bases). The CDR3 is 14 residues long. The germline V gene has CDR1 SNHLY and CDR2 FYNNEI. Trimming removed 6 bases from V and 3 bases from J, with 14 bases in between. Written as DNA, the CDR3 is TGTGCCAGCAGCGGAGGGGCAGATCACACTGAAGCTTTCTTT. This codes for CASSGGADHTEAFF.

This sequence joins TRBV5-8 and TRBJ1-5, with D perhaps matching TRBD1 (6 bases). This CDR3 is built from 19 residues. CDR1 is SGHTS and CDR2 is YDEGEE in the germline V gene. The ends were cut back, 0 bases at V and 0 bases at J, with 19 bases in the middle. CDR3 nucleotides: TGTGCCAGCAGCTTGGATTTAGGTTTTGGACAGTATAGCAATCAGCCCCAGCATTTT. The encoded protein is CASSLDLGFGQYSNQPQHF. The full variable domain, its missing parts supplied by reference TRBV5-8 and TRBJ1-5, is EAGVTQSPTHLIKTRGQQATLRCSPISGHTSVYWYQQALGLGLQFLLWYDEGEERNRGNFPPRFSGRQFPNYSSELNVNALELEDSALYLCASSLDLGFGQYSNQPQHFGDGTRLSIL.

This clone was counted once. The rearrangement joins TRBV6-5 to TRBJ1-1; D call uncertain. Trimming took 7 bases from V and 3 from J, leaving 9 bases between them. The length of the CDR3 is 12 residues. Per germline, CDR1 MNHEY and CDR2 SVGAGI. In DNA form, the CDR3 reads TGTGCCAGCACCGGACGGGACACTGAAGCTTTCTTT. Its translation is CASTGRDTEAFF.